This T cell receptor beta chain was identified during a study of T cell repertoires in ileal Crohn's disease. CDR1 and CDR2 from the germline V gene are SNHLY and FYNNEI. Trimming left V 5 bases short and J 0 bases short, with 17 bases between. CDR3 length: 17 amino acids. The table lists this clone with a count of one. Per sample, roughly 0.45 micrograms of biopsy DNA were TCRB immunosequenced. Profiled with immunoSEQ multiplex PCR; TCRdb holds only in-frame clones, not every one. The table includes approximately 15,000 clones, about 80% detected once. The chain links TRBV2 to TRBJ2-1; D possibly corresponds to TRBD2 (5 bases). This receptor was identified in an adult with Crohn's disease. The sequenced sample was ileal tissue. CDR3 nucleotides: TGTGCCAGCAGTCCTATCTCGGTAGGGAGCTCCTACAATGAGCAGTTCTTC. It codes for CASSPISVGSSYNEQFF. Drawing the rest from reference TRBV2 and TRBJ2-1, the complete variable domain is EPEVTQTPSHQVTQMGQEVILRCVPISNHLYFYWYRQILGQKVEFLVSFYNNEISEKSEIFDDQFSVERPDGSNFTLKIRSTKLEDSAMYFCASSPISVGSSYNEQFFGPGTRLTVL.